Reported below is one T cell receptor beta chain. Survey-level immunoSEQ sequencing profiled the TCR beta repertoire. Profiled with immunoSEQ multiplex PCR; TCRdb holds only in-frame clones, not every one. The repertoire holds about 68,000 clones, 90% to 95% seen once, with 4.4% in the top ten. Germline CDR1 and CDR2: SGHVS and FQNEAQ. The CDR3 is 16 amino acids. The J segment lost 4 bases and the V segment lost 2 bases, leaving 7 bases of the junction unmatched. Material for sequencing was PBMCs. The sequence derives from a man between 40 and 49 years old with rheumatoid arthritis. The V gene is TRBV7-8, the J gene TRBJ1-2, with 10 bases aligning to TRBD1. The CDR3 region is CASSLPRQGASYGYTF. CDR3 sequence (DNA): TGTGCCAGCAGCTTACCCCGACAGGGGGCGAGCTATGGCTACACCTTC.